This T cell receptor beta chain was profiled in a study of cytotoxic CD8 clonotypes in ibrutinib-treated CLL. This CDR3 has 16 residues. The V end was cut by 6 bases, the J end by 3 bases, with 17 bases between. CDR1 and CDR2 (germline): SEHNR, FQNEAQ (reference sequence). TCRdb's copy holds only in-frame clones and misses some; the assay was immunoSEQ multiplex PCR. The sample yields approximately 130,000 clones, roughly 84% seen once. PBMCs were cryopreserved, and approximately 1.8 micrograms of genomic DNA from them went into TCR beta libraries. This clone ranks as medium-sized. J is TRBJ1-4 and V is TRBV7-9; D gene ambiguous. The sequence was obtained from a human donor with chronic lymphocytic leukemia. The sequenced sample was PBMCs, obtained after 24 months of ibrutinib treatment. The CDR3 nucleotides read TGTGCCAGCAGTAGGGCTATCCCGGGCCCTAATGAAAAACTGTTTTTT. This encodes CASSRAIPGPNEKLFF.